A selection of T cell receptor beta chains follows, all from one sample in a study of Ad26.COV2.S vaccination and SARS-CoV-2 variants. Measured with immunoSEQ multiplex PCR; TCRdb has only the in-frame clones, and not every one. The data show more than 400,000 clones, approximately 92% seen once. The material sequenced was peripheral blood, taken in a trial of Ad26.COV2.S vaccine versus placebo. These receptors were taken from a person between 18 and 59 years old who received the Ad26.COV2.S COVID-19 vaccine or a placebo. The conserved cysteine and the conserved F or W are not part of the CDR3 here.

CDR3 protein | CDR3 length | V gene
ASSHGTENEKLF | 12 | TRBV4-3
ASSGDRGLSEEKLF | 14 | TRBV2
ASRVVAGSGSNEQF | 14 | TRBV5-4
ASSQGAGWRPEKLF | 14 | TRBV4-3
ATSTGGKTDTQY | 12 | TRBV24-1
ASSSRGAQNSPLH | 13 | TRBV5-8
ASRGAASSYNSPLH | 14 | TRBV7-2
ASSPLYEQY | 9 | TRBV7-2
ASSPGTGGRFLSGYT | 15 | TRBV7-9
ASSLRGVTEAF | 11 | TRBV4-1
ASSQVRGADTEAF | 13 | TRBV4-3
ASSLIWQSSYNSPLH | 15 | TRBV7-2
ASSLAGGRKNIQY | 13 | TRBV7-2
ASSFGGTDTQY | 11 | TRBV7-2
ASSLEGLAEQY | 11 | TRBV11-2
ASSVKGATVEKLF | 13 | TRBV21-1
ASSELDRSSYEQY | 13 | TRBV10-2
ASSLGPRGMVEQF | 13 | TRBV5-1
ASSGLELF | 8 | TRBV5-6
ASSVGTASEAF | 11 | TRBV19
ASSLDWGNTGELF | 13 | TRBV7-6
AISWGNYGYT | 10 | TRBV12-3/TRBV12-4
ASSPTGAHEQY | 11 | TRBV7-2
ASSVGQGGTEAF | 12 | TRBV5-4
ASSLVRGGGNTIY | 13 | TRBV7-2
ASSPYGGLGDDYGYT | 15 | TRBV18
ASSLSQGASDTQY | 13 | TRBV7-7
ASDPGQGESRQETQY | 15 | TRBV3-1/TRBV3-2
ASSRAGGVEQF | 11 | TRBV7-2
ASSVAVNTEAF | 11 | TRBV9
SVEGARMTEAF | 11 | TRBV29-1
ASSSSLNTEAF | 11 | TRBV7-2
ASSDAVSYEQY | 11 | TRBV10-2
ASVAGDTDTQY | 11 | TRBV19
ASSLGQRDYEQY | 12 | TRBV28
ASSENTGLDEQF | 12 | TRBV5-6
SVEDGQGYT | 9 | TRBV29-1
AWWGGDTEAF | 10 | TRBV30
ASSQGRGRTEAF | 12 | TRBV3-1/TRBV3-2
SVSGTRGQF | 9 | TRBV20-1